The clone carrying this T cell receptor (beta chain) counts as medium-sized. Its antigen is undetermined. The sample belongs to a study of T cells in localized non-small cell lung cancer. The table came from immunoSEQ multiplex PCR; TCRdb's copy has only in-frame clones and leaves some out. Here the sample spans about 2,200 clones, 30% being singletons. Overall study results and limits: The tumor had only one region sequenced, so heterogeneity remains possible.

The V end was cut by 8 bases, the J end by 7 bases, with 14 bases between. The CDR3 has 12 amino acids. Germline CDR1 and CDR2: MNHGY and SAAAGT. Source: normal lung tissue next to the tumor, taken before any cancer treatment. This chain joins TRBV6-8 and TRBJ1-1; tentatively, D is TRBD1 (6 bases). The receptor was isolated from a female donor aged 60 or older with stage I squamous cell lung carcinoma. In DNA form, the CDR3 reads TGTGCCAGCTCCGGGGGCGAGAGTGAAGCTTTCTTT. This gives the protein CASSGGESEAFF.